Listed below are T cell receptor beta chains from one sample, sequenced in a study of T cell changes during pregnancy in multiple sclerosis. The repertoire was sequenced with immunoSEQ multiplex PCR; TCRdb's copy has only in-frame clones and lacks some. The sample holds tens of thousands of clones, 90% seen once. This specimen consisted of peripheral blood, obtained in the second trimester of pregnancy. Source of these receptors: a female donor in good health, enrolled as a control in a pregnancy study. Each CDR3 is given with its conserved first and last residue. The order of the fields is clone size, V gene, D gene, J gene, CDR3 DNA, CDR3 protein. D genes are given only for firm matches. Size tells how often a clone was seen (once, few, many) or the class of an expanded clone, and some rows leave it out.

abundance: NA
v_gene: TRBV2
d_gene: NA
j_gene: TRBJ1-1
CDR3nt: TGTGCCAGCAGTGTTGTAGGGCCAGGGGCTGAAGCTTTCTTT
CDR3aa: CASSVVGPGAEAFF

abundance: NA
v_gene: TRBV7-8
d_gene: NA
j_gene: TRBJ2-2
CDR3nt: TGTGCCAGCAGCTACCCGTTAGGGGACACCGGGGAGCTGTTTTTT
CDR3aa: CASSYPLGDTGELFF

abundance: NA
v_gene: TRBV13
d_gene: TRBD2
j_gene: TRBJ2-3
CDR3nt: TGTGCCAGCAGCTTAAGGACTAGCGGGTGGACAGATACGCAGTATTTT
CDR3aa: CASSLRTSGWTDTQYF

abundance: NA
v_gene: TRBV7-9
d_gene: NA
j_gene: TRBJ1-2
CDR3nt: TGTGCCATCTCACCCCGAGTGGACAACAACTATGGCTACACCTTC
CDR3aa: CAISPRVDNNYGYTF

abundance: NA
v_gene: TRBV7-9
d_gene: NA
j_gene: TRBJ2-2
CDR3nt: TGTGCCAGCAGCTTCCTCTGGGACAAAGTCACCGGGGAGCTGTTTTTT
CDR3aa: CASSFLWDKVTGELFF

abundance: NA
v_gene: TRBV30
d_gene: TRBD1
j_gene: TRBJ1-1
CDR3nt: TGTGCCTGGAGTGCGAACGCCGGGACAGGGGTAAACACTGAAGCTTTCTTT
CDR3aa: CAWSANAGTGVNTEAFF

abundance: few
v_gene: TRBV18
d_gene: TRBD1
j_gene: TRBJ2-5
CDR3nt: TGTGCCAGCTCACGAGGAGACAGGGGGGCGGCGACCCAGTACTTC
CDR3aa: CASSRGDRGAATQYF

abundance: NA
v_gene: TRBV6-4
d_gene: TRBD1
j_gene: TRBJ2-3
CDR3nt: TGTGCCAGCAGCAATGGGACAGGGGCAGATACGCAGTATTTT
CDR3aa: CASSNGTGADTQYF

abundance: NA
v_gene: TRBV6-1
d_gene: TRBD1
j_gene: TRBJ1-2
CDR3nt: TGTGCCAGCAGTTTGACAGGGGGCTATGGCTACACCTTC
CDR3aa: CASSLTGGYGYTF

abundance: NA
v_gene: TRBV19
d_gene: TRBD1
j_gene: TRBJ1-5
CDR3nt: TGTGCCAGTAGTCCAACAGGGGGCTGGTATCAGCCCCAGCATTTT
CDR3aa: CASSPTGGWYQPQHF

abundance: NA
v_gene: TRBV4-1
d_gene: TRBD2
j_gene: TRBJ2-7
CDR3nt: TGCGCCAGCAGCCACGGGCCTAGCGGTCTTAGCGAGCAGTACTTC
CDR3aa: CASSHGPSGLSEQYF

abundance: NA
v_gene: TRBV30
d_gene: NA
j_gene: TRBJ1-2
CDR3nt: TGTGCCTGGAGCGAGGGGGGGCGGAGGCAAGGCTACACCTTC
CDR3aa: CAWSEGGRRQGYTF

abundance: NA
v_gene: TRBV18
d_gene: NA
j_gene: TRBJ2-5
CDR3nt: TGTGCCAGCTCACCCTCCCAAGAGACCCAGTACTTC
CDR3aa: CASSPSQETQYF

abundance: NA
v_gene: TRBV29-1
d_gene: TRBD1
j_gene: TRBJ2-7
CDR3nt: TGCAGCGCCACAGGGGCTCAAGCCTACGAGCAGTACTTC
CDR3aa: CSATGAQAYEQYF

abundance: NA
v_gene: TRBV7-9
d_gene: TRBD2
j_gene: TRBJ2-1
CDR3nt: TGTGCCAGCAGCTTATGGGGCGGGCTAGGACTAGGGAAGTCAAATGAGCAGTTCTTC
CDR3aa: CASSLWGGLGLGKSNEQFF

abundance: NA
v_gene: TRBV6-5
d_gene: NA
j_gene: TRBJ1-6
CDR3nt: TGTGCCAGCAAATTGGGGAGCTTATCACCCCTCCACTTT
CDR3aa: CASKLGSLSPLHF

abundance: NA
v_gene: TRBV28
d_gene: TRBD1
j_gene: TRBJ2-7
CDR3nt: TGTGCCAGCCAACGCGAGGACAGGAAGCCCTACGAGCAGTACTTC
CDR3aa: CASQREDRKPYEQYF

abundance: once
v_gene: TRBV14
d_gene: NA
j_gene: TRBJ2-7
CDR3nt: TGTGCCAGCAGCTCTCGGAGGGGGCAGGCCGAGCAGTACTTC
CDR3aa: CASSSRRGQAEQYF

abundance: NA
v_gene: TRBV5-1
d_gene: TRBD1
j_gene: TRBJ2-1
CDR3nt: TGCGCCAGCAGCCCCGGACAGGGGGCAGATGAGCAGTTCTTC
CDR3aa: CASSPGQGADEQFF

abundance: once
v_gene: TRBV6-5
d_gene: TRBD1
j_gene: TRBJ2-7
CDR3nt: TGTGCCAGCAGTTACCACGGGACAGGTGGAAACGAGCAGTACTTC
CDR3aa: CASSYHGTGGNEQYF

abundance: NA
v_gene: TRBV5-1
d_gene: NA
j_gene: TRBJ2-3
CDR3nt: TGCGCCAGCAGCCCCCCGACAGATACGCAGTATTTT
CDR3aa: CASSPPTDTQYF

abundance: NA
v_gene: TRBV9
d_gene: NA
j_gene: TRBJ1-1
CDR3nt: TGTGCCAGCAGCGGTGGTCTACACACTGAAGCTTTCTTT
CDR3aa: CASSGGLHTEAFF

abundance: NA
v_gene: TRBV6-1
d_gene: TRBD2
j_gene: TRBJ2-7
CDR3nt: TGTGCCAGCAGTGCTCCGGGGGGGACACTCGAGCAGTACTTC
CDR3aa: CASSAPGGTLEQYF

abundance: NA
v_gene: TRBV5-4
d_gene: NA
j_gene: TRBJ2-1
CDR3nt: TGTGCCTACGGCCGGGAACCTAATGAGCAGTTCTTC
CDR3aa: CAYGREPNEQFF

abundance: NA
v_gene: TRBV7-6
d_gene: TRBD2
j_gene: TRBJ2-1
CDR3nt: TGTGCCAGCAGCCCTCGCCCTAGCGGGAGTGGCGATGAGCAGTTCTTC
CDR3aa: CASSPRPSGSGDEQFF

abundance: NA
v_gene: TRBV28
d_gene: TRBD2
j_gene: TRBJ2-3
CDR3nt: TGTGCCAGCAGTTTAATGGCGGGAGTGGGCACAGATACGCAGTATTTT
CDR3aa: CASSLMAGVGTDTQYF

abundance: NA
v_gene: TRBV27
d_gene: TRBD1
j_gene: TRBJ1-4
CDR3nt: TGTGCCAGCAGTTCCTCCGGGACAGTCCATGAAAAACTGTTTTTT
CDR3aa: CASSSSGTVHEKLFF

abundance: once
v_gene: TRBV28
d_gene: TRBD1
j_gene: TRBJ2-7
CDR3nt: TGTGCCAGCAGTCCCCGACAGGGTATGGGGTACGAGCAGTACTTC
CDR3aa: CASSPRQGMGYEQYF

abundance: few
v_gene: TRBV4-1
d_gene: NA
j_gene: TRBJ2-1
CDR3nt: TGCGCCAGCAGCCAGGGTTACTCCCCCCCGAGGAATGAGCAGTTCTTC
CDR3aa: CASSQGYSPPRNEQFF

abundance: NA
v_gene: TRBV11-2
d_gene: TRBD2
j_gene: TRBJ2-3
CDR3nt: TGTGCCAGCAGTATAGCGGGGGGGCCCGATACGCAGTATTTT
CDR3aa: CASSIAGGPDTQYF

abundance: NA
v_gene: TRBV30
d_gene: TRBD1
j_gene: TRBJ2-1
CDR3nt: TGTGCCTGGAGTGAGGGGGCCACCTACAATGAGCAGTTCTTC
CDR3aa: CAWSEGATYNEQFF

abundance: NA
v_gene: TRBV30
d_gene: NA
j_gene: TRBJ1-1
CDR3nt: TGTGCCTGGGGGCCAAGTCGGTCAGGACTAAACACTGAAGCTTTCTTT
CDR3aa: CAWGPSRSGLNTEAFF

abundance: NA
v_gene: TRBV9
d_gene: NA
j_gene: TRBJ2-5
CDR3nt: TGTGCCAGCAGCGCGTCGTACCAAGAGACCCAGTACTTC
CDR3aa: CASSASYQETQYF

abundance: NA
v_gene: TRBV6-6
d_gene: NA
j_gene: TRBJ1-2
CDR3nt: TGTGCCAGCAGCACGGGTGTGTGGGGCTACACCTTC
CDR3aa: CASSTGVWGYTF

abundance: NA
v_gene: TRBV27
d_gene: NA
j_gene: TRBJ2-7
CDR3nt: TGTGCCAGCAGTCCCCTCGGGATACCCGCCTACGAGCAGTACTTC
CDR3aa: CASSPLGIPAYEQYF

abundance: NA
v_gene: TRBV19
d_gene: NA
j_gene: TRBJ1-5
CDR3nt: TGTGCCAGTAGTGGTGAGGCTAGCAATCAGCCCCAGCATTTT
CDR3aa: CASSGEASNQPQHF

abundance: once
v_gene: TRBV2
d_gene: TRBD1
j_gene: TRBJ1-5
CDR3nt: TGTGCCAGCAGGGACAGGGGCGGTCAGCCCCAGCATTTT
CDR3aa: CASRDRGGQPQHF

abundance: many
v_gene: TRBV19
d_gene: TRBD2
j_gene: TRBJ2-4
CDR3nt: TGTGCCAGCGACGCGGGGACTAGCGGGAGTGACATTCAGTACTTC
CDR3aa: CASDAGTSGSDIQYF